The 15 T cell receptor beta chains given below trace back to one sample, sequenced in a study of beta chain features in type 1 diabetes. Since all of the isolated RNA was reverse transcribed, expressed TCRB transcripts were what got sequenced. The method was immunoSEQ multiplex PCR; TCRdb's version includes in-frame clones alone and lacks a portion of them. The repertoire holds under 400,000 clones, 11% to 15% seen once, with 6.7% in the top ten. Sequencing input: central memory CD4+ T cells from blood. The receptors derive from a man aged 25 to 45 in good health.

This chain's CDR3 is CASSDRGSYNSPLHF. CDR3 bases: TGTGCCAGCAGCGACAGGGGGTCCTATAATTCACCCCTCCACTTT. The gene calls are TRBV6-5 and TRBJ1-6; 9 bases match TRBD1. The CDR3 runs to 15 residues. Trimming at V came to 6 bases and at J to 1 base, leaving 1 base not matched to a gene. Germline assignment: CDR1 MNHEY and CDR2 SVGAGI.

The gene calls are TRBV6-1 and TRBJ2-2; 7 bases map to TRBD1. Trimming at V came to 10 bases and at J to 0 bases, leaving 8 bases not matched to a gene. CDR3 length: 15 residues. Germline CDR1 reads MNHNS; CDR2 reads SASEGT. CDR3 DNA: TGTGCCATCAGGGACAGAACTTCGAACACCGGGGAGCTGTTTTTT. This translates into CAIRDRTSNTGELFF.

In its sample, this clone was seen once. The J gene is TRBJ2-3, the V gene TRBV21-1; the table's D call, TRBD1, has no DNA check behind it. TRBV21-1 is reported as a pseudogene. The CDR3 loop spans 15 amino acids. The CDR3 region is CASSKGTGRTDTQYF. The CDR3 nucleotides read TGTGCCAGCAGCAAAGGGACAGGGCGGACAGATACGCAGTATTTT.

This clone has just a few counts. The chain links TRBV9 to TRBJ2-3; TRBD1 matches 9 bases. This CDR3 has 15 residues. V lost 3 bases to trimming and J lost 5 bases; unmatched junction nucleotides: 7. CDR1 and CDR2 from the germline V gene are SGDLS and YYNGEE. The CDR3 protein is CASSDRDRVEDTQYF. The CDR3 DNA is TGTGCCAGCAGCGACCGGGACAGGGTAGAAGATACGCAGTATTTT.

This clone was seen only a few times. The V and J genes are TRBV7-3 and TRBJ2-1, with TRBD2 identical over 14 bases. The CDR3 is 15 amino acids. From germline, CDR1 is SGHTA and CDR2 FQGTGA. Germline trimming cut 4 bases from V and 8 bases from J; bases unmatched to any gene: 4. CDR3 residues: CASSSGLAGGDEQFF. DNA for the CDR3: TGTGCCAGCAGCTCCGGACTAGCGGGGGGCGATGAGCAGTTCTTC.

This clone was seen more than once but under ten times. V and J are TRBV11-2 and TRBJ2-3; D is perhaps TRBD1 (7 bases). The CDR3 loop spans 15 amino acids. V shed 4 bases and J shed 4 bases, with 15 bases lying between them. CDR1 SGHAT and CDR2 FQNNGV come from the germline V gene. The CDR3 nucleotides are TGTGCCAGCAGCTCCAAGACAGGGAGGTCAGATACGCAGTATTTT. Translating gives CASSSKTGRSDTQYF.

This clone showed up just a few times. The chain carries TRBV4-3 and TRBJ1-4; D is uncertain. V gave up 4 bases and J gave up 0 bases, with 9 bases separating them. CDR1 LGHNA and CDR2 YSLEER come from the germline V gene. The CDR3 length is 15 residues. The CDR3 DNA reads TGCGCCAGCAGCCGATACGGTACAACTAATGAAAAACTGTTTTTT. Residues: CASSRYGTTNEKLFF.

This chain joins TRBV19 and TRBJ1-1; D is ambiguous. CDR1 is LNHDA, CDR2 SQIVND, per germline (reference sequence). This CDR3 is 15 amino acids long. V lost 3 bases and J 1 base, leaving 12 bases between the germline ends. The CDR3 nucleotides are TGTGCCAGTAGTATTCGGGGTTTAGGGAACACTGAAGCTTTCTTT. It specifies CASSIRGLGNTEAFF.

V gene TRBV15 combines with J gene TRBJ2-2, with D tentatively TRBD2 (6 bases). Germline V gene sequence: CDR1 LNHNV, CDR2 YYDKDF (reference sequence). This CDR3 comprises 16 residues. V was pared by 0 bases and J by 0 bases, with 8 bases between. The CDR3 DNA is TGTGCCACCAGCAGAGAGGAGGGATCGAACACCGGGGAGCTGTTTTTT. Its translation: CATSREEGSNTGELFF.

CDR3 sequence: CANREGAGAVIPDTQYF. The CDR3, as DNA: TGTGCGAACCGTGAGGGGGCCGGGGCAGTCATTCCAGATACGCAGTATTTT. This rearrangement joins TRBV7-6 to TRBJ2-3; TRBD1 aligns across 7 bases. This CDR3 is built from 17 residues. In germline, CDR1 is SGHVS, CDR2 FNYEAQ.

The V and J genes are TRBV7-2 and TRBJ2-7; tentative D call: TRBD2 (7 bases). Between the trimmed V and J ends, which lost 7 bases and 4 bases, there was a span of 20 bases. CDR1 SGHTA and CDR2 FQGNSA come from the germline V gene. CDR3 size: 15 residues. The CDR3 reads CASKRGGGARYEQYF. CDR3 DNA: TGTGCCAGCAAAAGAGGTGGGGGGGCCAGGTACGAGCAGTACTTC. The variable domain in full, with the rest retrieved from reference TRBV7-2 and TRBJ2-7, is GAGVSQSPSNKVTEKGKDVELRCDPISGHTALYWYRQSLGQGLEFLIYFQGNSAPDKSGLPSDRFSAERTGGSVSTLTIQRTQQEDSAVYLCASKRGGGARYEQYFGPGTRLTVT.

This clone was counted many times. The junction shows a germline mismatch at one end, possibly a read error. This rearrangement joins TRBV2 to TRBJ1-1; D gene uncertain. Germline assignment: CDR1 SNHLY and CDR2 FYNNEI. This CDR3 region has 12 residues. Here the CDR3 reads CASTLSYEAQNF. CDR3 sequence (DNA): TGTGCCAGCACCCTATCCTACGAGGCCCAGAACTTT. Using reference TRBV2 and TRBJ1-1 for the parts outside the CDR3, the full variable domain is EPEVTQTPSHQVTQMGQEVILRCVPISNHLYFYWYRQILGQKVEFLVSFYNNEISEKSEIFDDQFSVERPDGSNFTLKIRSTKLEDSAMYFCASTLSYEAQNFGQGTRLTVV.

The sample holds a few counts of this clone. The rearrangement links TRBV4-3 to TRBJ2-1; D gene uncertain. From germline, CDR1 is LGHNA and CDR2 YSLEER. The CDR3 covers 15 residues. V was trimmed by 2 bases and J by 4 bases, leaving 12 bases between them. The CDR3, as DNA: TGCGCCAGCAGCCAAACCTATCAAGTGTACAATGAGCAGTTCTTC. This sequence encodes CASSQTYQVYNEQFF.

A word on this clone: The same CDR3 arises from other DNA sequences in this sample as well. The chain links TRBV5-4 to TRBJ2-7; TRBD2 aligns across 7 bases. This CDR3 has 15 amino acids. CDR1 is SGHNT and CDR2 is YYREEE in the germline V gene (reference sequence). The J segment lost 0 bases and the V segment lost 8 bases, leaving 11 bases of the junction unmatched. CDR3 DNA sequence: TGTGCCAGTAGCCCCTCGTCTAGCGGCTCCTACGAGCAGTACTTC. Encoded protein: CASSPSSSGSYEQYF.

J is TRBJ2-5 and V is TRBV6-6; tentatively, D is TRBD1 (5 bases). V lost 2 bases and J 5 bases, leaving 9 bases between the germline ends. This CDR3 has 13 amino acids. Germline values: CDR1 MNHNY, CDR2 SVGAGI (reference sequence). The CDR3 reads CASSYGRAETQYF. The CDR3 DNA is TGTGCCAGCAGTTACGGCAGGGCCGAGACCCAGTACTTC.